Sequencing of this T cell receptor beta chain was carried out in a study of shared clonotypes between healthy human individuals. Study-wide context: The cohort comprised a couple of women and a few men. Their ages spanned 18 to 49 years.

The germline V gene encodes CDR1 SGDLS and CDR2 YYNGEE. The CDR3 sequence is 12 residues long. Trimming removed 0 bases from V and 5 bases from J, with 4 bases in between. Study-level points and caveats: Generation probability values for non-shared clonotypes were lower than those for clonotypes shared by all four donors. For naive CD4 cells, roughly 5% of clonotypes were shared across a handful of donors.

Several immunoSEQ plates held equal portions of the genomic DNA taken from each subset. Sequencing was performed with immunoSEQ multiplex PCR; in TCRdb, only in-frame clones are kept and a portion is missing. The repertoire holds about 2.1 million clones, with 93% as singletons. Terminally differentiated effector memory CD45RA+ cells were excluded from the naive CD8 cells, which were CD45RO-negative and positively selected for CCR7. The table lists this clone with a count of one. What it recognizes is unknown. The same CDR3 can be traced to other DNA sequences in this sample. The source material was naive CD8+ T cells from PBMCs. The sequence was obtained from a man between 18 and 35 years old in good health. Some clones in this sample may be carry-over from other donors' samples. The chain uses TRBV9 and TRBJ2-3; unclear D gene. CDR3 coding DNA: TGTGCCAGCAGCGTAGCTGAAGATACGCAGTATTTT. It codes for CASSVAEDTQYF.